Reported below is one TCR beta chain. Its antigen is not yet known. Nothing much larger sits one base from this clone, and base qualities are not available. Deletion took 5 bases off V and 14 bases off J, with a span of 18 bases between the germline ends. Inclusive of the bounding cysteine and phenylalanine, the CDR3 is 12 residues long. The retained sequence is limited to the CDR3, 36 bases, with the frame set at the first base. CDR1 and CDR2 were assigned from the germline V gene as SGHAT and FQNNGV. This sample was taken from a study of OX40 agonist ivuxolimab in advanced cancers. For the study in its entirety: Ivuxolimab, which targeted the costimulatory receptor OX40 (CD134), was an agonistic, fully human IgG2 monoclonal antibody. Patients were allowed to have had prior anti-PD-1, anti-PD-L1 or anti-CTLA-4 therapy, and 40% to 45% of the dose-escalation patients had been treated with checkpoint inhibitors. The paper covers the monotherapy dose-escalation part of the phase I ivuxolimab trial, which included N ≈ 52 patients. Intravenous ivuxolimab was administered to patients every 2 weeks at six dose levels: 0.01, 0.1, 0.3, 1.5, 3 and 10 mg/kg. Peripheral TCRbeta sequencing aimed to test whether ivuxolimab altered TCR sequence diversity and caused clonal T-cell expansion. Partial responses occurred in three dose-escalation patients, of whom one had hepatocellular carcinoma and two had cutaneous melanoma. In the dose-escalation cohort, about four fifths of patients were male, and the mean age was roughly 60 years with a range of roughly 20 to 80. Among the roughly 52 dose-escalation patients, about 20 had hepatocellular carcinoma, around 15 melanoma, 9 renal cell carcinoma and 9 head and neck cancer. The full study reports these points: After ivuxolimab, CD8+ T cells had more expanded clones than CD4+ T cells on average. The antigen specificity of the clonally expanded peripheral T cells was not determined. In the 0.1-3.0 mg/kg groups, partial responders were among the patients with the lowest normalized peripheral clonal expansion, particularly in CD8+ T cells. Low levels of normalized T-cell clonal expansion were also seen in some nonresponding patients. At doses from 0.1 to 3.0 mg/kg, clonal expansion was seen in both CD4+ and CD8+ blood T cells between baseline and week 6.

Genomic DNA was extracted from sorted cells for sequencing of the TCRbeta CDR3 region. The immunoSEQ Assay was used for sequencing of TCRbeta CDR3 regions. TCRdb holds this immuneACCESS table with in-frame rearrangements only. Some clones are missing; in checked studies, unresolved V genes explain under half, and the rest has no known cause. The sample records over 15,000 clones, 60% to 85% of which are singletons. More than 25% of the sample is taken by the ten largest. The trial excluded patients who had a history of autoimmune disease or who were on systemic immunosuppression. Peripheral blood for TCR sequencing was collected from all dose cohorts at baseline, on cycle 4 day 1, and on cycle 7 day 1. Samples were obtained from an open-label, multicenter, first-in-human phase I dose-escalation trial of ivuxolimab. Adults with locally advanced or metastatic melanoma, renal cell, hepatocellular, or head and neck squamous cell carcinoma were enrolled in the trial. Before TCR sequencing, CD4+ T cells and CD8+ T cells were sorted from peripheral blood as separate populations.

The sequence joins TRBV11-2 to TRBJ1-2, and possibly TRBD1, on 5 matching bases. The source is an adult with an advanced solid tumor such as melanoma, head and neck, liver or kidney cancer. This material consisted of CD4+ or CD8+ T cells sorted from blood, taken in a trial of the OX40 agonist ivuxolimab. The nucleotide sequence reads as follows: TGTGCCAGCAGCCCGTCCGGGACGGAGAAAACCTTC. This translates into CASSPSGTEKTF.